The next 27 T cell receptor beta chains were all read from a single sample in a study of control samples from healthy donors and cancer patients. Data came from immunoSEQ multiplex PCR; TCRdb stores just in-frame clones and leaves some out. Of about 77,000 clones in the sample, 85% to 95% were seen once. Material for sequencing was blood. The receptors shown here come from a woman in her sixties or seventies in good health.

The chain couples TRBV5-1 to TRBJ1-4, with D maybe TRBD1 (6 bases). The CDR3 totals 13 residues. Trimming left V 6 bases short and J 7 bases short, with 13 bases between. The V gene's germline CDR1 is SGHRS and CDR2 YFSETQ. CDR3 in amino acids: CASKRGGGEKLFF. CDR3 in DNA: TGCGCCAGCAAGAGAGGGGGTGGTGAAAAACTGTTTTTT.

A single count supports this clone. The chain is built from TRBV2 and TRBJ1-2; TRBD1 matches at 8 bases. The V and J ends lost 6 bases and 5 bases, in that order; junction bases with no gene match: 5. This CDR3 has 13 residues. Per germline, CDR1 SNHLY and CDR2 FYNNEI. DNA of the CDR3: TGTGCCAGCAGGCTTGGACAGGGATATGGCTACACCTTC. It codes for CASRLGQGYGYTF. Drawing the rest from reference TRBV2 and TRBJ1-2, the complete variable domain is EPEVTQTPSHQVTQMGQEVILRCVPISNHLYFYWYRQILGQKVEFLVSFYNNEISEKSEIFDDQFSVERPDGSNFTLKIRSTKLEDSAMYFCASRLGQGYGYTFGSGTRLTVV.

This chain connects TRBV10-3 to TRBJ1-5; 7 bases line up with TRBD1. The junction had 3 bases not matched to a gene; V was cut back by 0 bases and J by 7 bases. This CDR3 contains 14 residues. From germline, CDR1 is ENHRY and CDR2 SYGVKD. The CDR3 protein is CAISESRGGQPQHF. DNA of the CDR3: TGTGCCATCAGTGAGTCTCGAGGGGGCCAGCCCCAGCATTTT.

The CDR3 loop is CASSLQQGAYEQYF. The DNA for the CDR3 is TGTGCCAGCAGCTTACAACAGGGGGCCTACGAGCAGTACTTC. The V gene is TRBV7-9, the J gene TRBJ2-7, with 8 positions matching TRBD1. The trim removed 2 bases at V and 2 bases at J, leaving 2 bases unmatched. This CDR3 is built from 14 residues. Germline V lookup: CDR1 SEHNR, CDR2 FQNEAQ (reference sequence).

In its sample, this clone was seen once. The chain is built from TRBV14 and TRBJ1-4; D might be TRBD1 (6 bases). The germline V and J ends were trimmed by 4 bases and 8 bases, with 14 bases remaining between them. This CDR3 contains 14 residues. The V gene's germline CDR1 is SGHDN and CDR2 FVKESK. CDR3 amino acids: CASSPQGVGEKLFF. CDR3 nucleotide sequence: TGTGCCAGCAGCCCACAGGGAGTCGGGGAAAAACTGTTTTTT.

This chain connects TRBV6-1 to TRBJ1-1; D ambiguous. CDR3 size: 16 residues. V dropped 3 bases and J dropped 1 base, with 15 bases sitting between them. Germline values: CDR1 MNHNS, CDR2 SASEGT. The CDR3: CASSESAFFRNTEAFF. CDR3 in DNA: TGTGCCAGCAGTGAGTCAGCCTTCTTCAGGAACACTGAAGCTTTCTTT.

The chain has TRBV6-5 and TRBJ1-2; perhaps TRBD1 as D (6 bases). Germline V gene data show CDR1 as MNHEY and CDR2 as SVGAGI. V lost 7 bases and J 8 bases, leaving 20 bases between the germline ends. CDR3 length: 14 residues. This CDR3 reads CASIPPGGAEGYTF. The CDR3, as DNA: TGTGCCAGCATCCCTCCGGGGGGGGCGGAAGGCTACACCTTC.

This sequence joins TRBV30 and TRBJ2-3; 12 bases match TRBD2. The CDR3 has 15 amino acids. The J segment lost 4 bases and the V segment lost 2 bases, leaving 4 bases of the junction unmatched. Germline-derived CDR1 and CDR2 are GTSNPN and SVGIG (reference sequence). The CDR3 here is CAWSLTSGRADTQYF. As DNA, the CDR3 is TGTGCCTGGAGTCTGACTAGCGGGAGAGCAGATACGCAGTATTTT.

The CDR3 coding sequence is TGTGCCACCAGACAGGGGATGAACACTGAAGCTTTCTTT. The encoded protein is CATRQGMNTEAFF. J is TRBJ1-1 and V is TRBV25-1; 8 bases match TRBD1. CDR3 length equals 13 residues. Germline-derived CDR1 and CDR2 are MGHDK and SYGVNS. V shed 10 bases and J 0 bases; nucleotides not matched to a gene: 4.

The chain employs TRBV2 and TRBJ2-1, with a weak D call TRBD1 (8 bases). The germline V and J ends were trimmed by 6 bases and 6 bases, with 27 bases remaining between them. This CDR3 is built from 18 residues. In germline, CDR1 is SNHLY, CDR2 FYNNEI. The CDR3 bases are TGTGCCAGCAGAACAGGGGGGGGTAGCGCGGGATTATTCAATGAGCAGTTCTTC. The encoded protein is CASRTGGGSAGLFNEQFF. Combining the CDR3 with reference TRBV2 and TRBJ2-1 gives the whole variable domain EPEVTQTPSHQVTQMGQEVILRCVPISNHLYFYWYRQILGQKVEFLVSFYNNEISEKSEIFDDQFSVERPDGSNFTLKIRSTKLEDSAMYFCASRTGGGSAGLFNEQFFGPGTRLTVL.

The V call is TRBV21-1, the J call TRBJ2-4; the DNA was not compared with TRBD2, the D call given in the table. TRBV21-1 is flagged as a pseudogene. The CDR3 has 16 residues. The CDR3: CASSKDPSGKENIQYF. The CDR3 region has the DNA TGTGCCAGCAGCAAAGACCCTAGCGGGAAAGAAAACATTCAGTACTTC.

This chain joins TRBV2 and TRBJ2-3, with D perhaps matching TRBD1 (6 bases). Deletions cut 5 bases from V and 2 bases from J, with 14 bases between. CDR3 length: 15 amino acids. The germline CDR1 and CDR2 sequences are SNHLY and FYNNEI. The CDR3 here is CASSPTGLPTDTQYF. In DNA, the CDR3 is TGTGCCAGCAGTCCTACAGGGTTACCCACAGATACGCAGTATTTT.

The CDR3 is CASSRLQGARETQYF. The CDR3 region has the DNA TGTGCCAGCAGTCGGTTACAGGGGGCACGGGAGACCCAGTACTTC. The chain is built from TRBV27 and TRBJ2-5, with 9 bases matching TRBD1. The germline gives CDR1 MNHEY, CDR2 SMNVEV (reference sequence). The CDR3 contains 15 residues. V lost 5 bases and J lost 5; bases outside the gene matches: 9.

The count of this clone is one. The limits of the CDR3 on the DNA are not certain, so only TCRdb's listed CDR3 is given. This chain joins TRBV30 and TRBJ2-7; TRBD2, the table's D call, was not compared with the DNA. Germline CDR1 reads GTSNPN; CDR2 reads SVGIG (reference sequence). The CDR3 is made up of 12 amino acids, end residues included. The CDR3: CAWTVGAGIIYF.

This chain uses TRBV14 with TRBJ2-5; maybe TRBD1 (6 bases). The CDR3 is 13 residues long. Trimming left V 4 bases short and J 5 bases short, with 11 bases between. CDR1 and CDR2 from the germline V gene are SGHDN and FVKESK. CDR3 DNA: TGTGCCAGCAGCCTCAGGGGATCGGAGACCCAGTACTTC. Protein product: CASSLRGSETQYF. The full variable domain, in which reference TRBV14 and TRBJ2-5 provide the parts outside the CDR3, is EAGVTQFPSHSVIEKGQTVTLRCDPISGHDNLYWYRRVMGKEIKFLLHFVKESKQDESGMPNNRFLAERTGGTYSTLKVQPAELEDSGVYFCASSLRGSETQYFGPGTRLLVL.

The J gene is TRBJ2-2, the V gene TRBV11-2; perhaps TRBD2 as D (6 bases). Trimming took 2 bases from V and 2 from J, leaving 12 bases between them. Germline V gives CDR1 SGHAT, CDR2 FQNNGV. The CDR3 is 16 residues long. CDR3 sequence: CASSLPRGINTGELFF. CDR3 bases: TGTGCCAGCAGCTTACCCCGGGGGATAAACACCGGGGAGCTGTTTTTT.

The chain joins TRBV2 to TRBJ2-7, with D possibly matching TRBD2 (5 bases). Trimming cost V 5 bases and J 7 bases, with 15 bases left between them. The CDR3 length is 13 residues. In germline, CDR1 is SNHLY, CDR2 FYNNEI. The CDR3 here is CASSPTNPGEQYF. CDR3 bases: TGTGCCAGCAGTCCAACGAACCCGGGGGAGCAGTACTTC.

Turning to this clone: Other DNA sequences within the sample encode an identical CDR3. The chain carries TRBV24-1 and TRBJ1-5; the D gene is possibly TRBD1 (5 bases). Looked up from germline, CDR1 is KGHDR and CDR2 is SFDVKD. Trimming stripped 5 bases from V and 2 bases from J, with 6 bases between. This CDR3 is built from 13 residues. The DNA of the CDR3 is TGTGCCACCAGTGGGGGCGGCAATCAGCCCCAGCATTTT. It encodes CATSGGGNQPQHF.

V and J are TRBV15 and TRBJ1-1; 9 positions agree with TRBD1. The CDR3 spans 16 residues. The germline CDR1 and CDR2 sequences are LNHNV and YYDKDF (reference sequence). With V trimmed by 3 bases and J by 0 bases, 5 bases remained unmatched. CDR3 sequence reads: CATSSIGTGMNTEAFF. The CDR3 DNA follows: TGTGCCACCAGCAGCATAGGGACAGGGATGAACACTGAAGCTTTCTTT.

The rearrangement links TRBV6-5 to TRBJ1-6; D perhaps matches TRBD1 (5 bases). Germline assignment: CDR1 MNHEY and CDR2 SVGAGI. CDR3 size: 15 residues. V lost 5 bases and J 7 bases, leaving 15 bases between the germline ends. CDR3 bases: TGTGCCAGCAGTCCCCGGGCAACAGGCAATTCACCCCTCCACTTT. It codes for CASSPRATGNSPLHF.

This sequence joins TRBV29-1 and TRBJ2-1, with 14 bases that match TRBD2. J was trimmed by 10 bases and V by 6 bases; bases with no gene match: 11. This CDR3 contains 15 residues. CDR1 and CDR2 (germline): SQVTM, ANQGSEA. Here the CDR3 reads CSVVRLAGGPAEQFF. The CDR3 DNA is TGCAGCGTGGTCCGACTAGCGGGAGGGCCGGCCGAGCAGTTCTTC.

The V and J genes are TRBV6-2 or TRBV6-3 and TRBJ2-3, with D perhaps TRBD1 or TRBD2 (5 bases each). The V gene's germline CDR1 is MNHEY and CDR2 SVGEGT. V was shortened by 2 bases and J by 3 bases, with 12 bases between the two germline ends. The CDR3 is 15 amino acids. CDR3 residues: CASSYGVGATDTQYF. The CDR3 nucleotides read TGTGCCAGCAGTTACGGGGTCGGGGCAACAGATACGCAGTATTTT.

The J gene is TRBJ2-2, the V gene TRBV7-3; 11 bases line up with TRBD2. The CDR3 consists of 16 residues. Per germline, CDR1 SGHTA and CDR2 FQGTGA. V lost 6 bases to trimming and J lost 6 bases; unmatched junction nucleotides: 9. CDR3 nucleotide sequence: TGTGCCAGCAGTCCCACCCGACTAGCGGGACCCGGGGAGCTGTTTTTT. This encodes CASSPTRLAGPGELFF.

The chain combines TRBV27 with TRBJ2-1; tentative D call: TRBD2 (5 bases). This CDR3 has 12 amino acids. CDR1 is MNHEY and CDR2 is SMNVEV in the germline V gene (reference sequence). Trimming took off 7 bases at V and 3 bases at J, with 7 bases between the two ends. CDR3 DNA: TGTGCCAGCATGGGAGTCTACAATGAGCAGTTCTTC. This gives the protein CASMGVYNEQFF.

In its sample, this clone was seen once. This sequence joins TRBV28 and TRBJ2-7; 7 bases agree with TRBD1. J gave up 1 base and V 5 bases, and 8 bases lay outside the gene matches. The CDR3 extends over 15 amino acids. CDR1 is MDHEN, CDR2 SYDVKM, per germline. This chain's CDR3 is CASSRAGTVSYEQYF. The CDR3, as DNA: TGTGCCAGCAGTCGGGCCGGGACAGTGTCCTACGAGCAGTACTTC.

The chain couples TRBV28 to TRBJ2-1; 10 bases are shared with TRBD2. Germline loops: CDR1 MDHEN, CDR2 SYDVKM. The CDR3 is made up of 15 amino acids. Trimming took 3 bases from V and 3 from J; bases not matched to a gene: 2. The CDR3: CASSLASGGYNEQFF. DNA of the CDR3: TGTGCCAGCAGTTTGGCTAGCGGGGGCTACAATGAGCAGTTCTTC. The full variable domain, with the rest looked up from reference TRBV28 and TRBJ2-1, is DVKVTQSSRYLVKRTGEKVFLECVQDMDHENMFWYRQDPGLGLRLIYFSYDVKMKEKGDIPEGYSVSREKKERFSLILESASTNQTSMYLCASSLASGGYNEQFFGPGTRLTVL.

CDR3 sequence (DNA): TGTGCCAGCAGCCAAGTCCGCCCGCCCGGGGAGCTGTTTTTT. This codes for CASSQVRPPGELFF. The chain recombines TRBV14 with TRBJ2-2, with unresolved D. Germline assignment: CDR1 SGHDN and CDR2 FVKESK. The CDR3 extends over 14 amino acids. V was clipped by 1 base and J by 6 bases, with 9 bases between them.